These 22 T cell receptor beta chains share one sample of origin, sequenced in a study of Tregs in tolerant kidney transplant recipients. The nonmyeloablative bone marrow transplants came from related graft donors, with transient mixed chimerism. Profiling relied on immunoSEQ multiplex PCR, and the TCRdb table lists in-frame clones only, not all of them. The listing contains approximately 6,000 clones. The sequencing here drew on CD8+ T cells from blood (PBMCs), taken 12 months after the transplant. These receptors originate from a human patient who received a combined kidney and bone marrow transplant. Some T cells here may be from the graft donor.

Note on this clone: The read terminates 3 residues before the CDR3 end, so the remaining end is supplied by the germline J gene. V usage is TRBV6-2 or TRBV6-3 and J usage is TRBJ1-1; 7 bases are a match to TRBD1. The germline CDR1 and CDR2 sequences are MNHEY and SVGEGT. V was clipped by 3 bases and J by 0 bases; unmatched bases: 7. The CDR3 is 16 amino acids. The sequenced CDR3 bases are TGTGCCAGCAGTTATGATACAGGGGAAATGAACACTGAA. This encodes CASSYDTGEMNTE. The full-length CDR3 reads as CASSYDTGEMNTEAFF.

As for this clone: Compared with germline, one end of the junction differs, possibly owing to a read error. Coverage ceases 3 residues before the CDR3 finishes, and the germline J gene fills in the end. The chain recombines TRBV4-2 with TRBJ2-6, with 8 bases lining up with TRBD1. Germline V CDR1 and CDR2: LGHNA, YNFKEQ. The CDR3 has 17 amino acids. CDR3: CASSQDPRGPGANVLTF. The DNA read from the CDR3 is TGCGCCAGCAGCCAAGATCCCAGGGGGCCTGGGGCCAACGTC.

Of note for this clone: The read gets to within 3 residues of the CDR3 end, and the germline J gene fills in the rest. This chain links TRBV19 with TRBJ2-1; TRBD2 agrees at 12 bases. V was clipped by 3 bases and J by 8 bases; unmatched bases: 8. From germline, CDR1 is LNHDA and CDR2 SQIVND (reference sequence). This CDR3 is built from 16 residues. The CDR3: CASSMGSGLAGYEQFF. CDR3 DNA, as far as it was read: TGTGCCAGTAGTATGGGGTCGGGACTAGCGGGCTATGAG.

About this clone itself: The read ends 3 residues before the CDR3 terminus; that terminus is restored from the germline J gene. J is TRBJ2-1 and V is TRBV20-1, with 10 bases that match TRBD2. Germline V lookup: CDR1 DFQATT, CDR2 SNEGSKA (reference sequence). The CDR3 has 18 amino acids. The sequenced CDR3 bases are TGCAGGGCCGAGAGCCCTAGCGGGAGCCTCGACGGATACAATGAG. Encoded protein: CRAESPSGSLDGYNE. The CDR3 in full is CRAESPSGSLDGYNEQFF.

Worth noting for this clone: The sequence runs out 3 residues before the end of the CDR3; the remainder is reconstructed from the germline J gene. The chain uses TRBV7-9 and TRBJ2-5; tentative D call: TRBD2 (6 bases). This CDR3 has 14 amino acids. CDR1 and CDR2 from the germline V gene are SEHNR and FQNEAQ (reference sequence). CDR3 DNA (partial): TGTGCCAGCAGCTTAGTCGTTTTAGCGGCTACC. Translating gives CASSLVVLAAT. The CDR3 as a whole reads CASSLVVLAATQYF.

A note on this clone: The missing CDR3 end, 3 residues past where the read stops, is filled in from the germline J gene. The V gene is TRBV19, the J gene TRBJ2-7, with D maybe TRBD1 (6 bases). This CDR3 comprises 14 residues. Germline V gene sequence: CDR1 LNHDA, CDR2 SQIVND (reference sequence). The V end was cut by 4 bases, the J end by 2 bases, with 12 bases between. The CDR3 loop reads CASSTLQGAYEQYF. Incomplete CDR3 DNA: TGTGCCAGTAGTACATTACAGGGCGCCTACGAG. Based on the CDR3 plus reference TRBV19 and TRBJ2-7, the full variable domain is DGGITQSPKYLFRKEGQNVTLSCEQNLNHDAMYWYRQDPGQGLRLIYYSQIVNDFQKGDIAEGYSVSREKKESFPLTVTSAQKNPTAFYLCASSTLQGAYEQYFGPGTRLTVT.

Turning to this clone: The read terminates 3 residues before the CDR3 end, so the remaining end is supplied by the germline J gene. The chain recombines TRBV11-3 with TRBJ2-5; D call uncertain. The CDR3 has 15 residues. CDR1 and CDR2 from the germline V gene are SGHNT and YENEEA. Trimming took off 1 base at V and 5 bases at J, with 14 bases between the two ends. CDR3 protein: CASSLAGSLGETQYF. The DNA read from the CDR3 is TGTGCCAGCAGCTTAGCTGGGTCCTTAGGGGAGACC. Based on the CDR3 plus reference TRBV11-3 and TRBJ2-5, the full variable domain is EAGVVQSPRYKIIEKKQPVAFWCNPISGHNTLYWYLQNLGQGPELLIRYENEEAVDDSQLPKDRFSAERLKGVDSTLKIQPAELGDSAVYLCASSLAGSLGETQYFGPGTRLLVL.

As regards this clone: The read terminates 3 residues before the CDR3 end, so the remaining end is supplied by the germline J gene. The chain is built from TRBV7-9 and TRBJ2-3; TRBD2 agrees at 8 bases. This CDR3 has 15 residues. Unmatched junction bases numbered 10, after V lost 3 bases and J lost 8 bases. Germline V lookup: CDR1 SEHNR, CDR2 FQNEAQ (reference sequence). CDR3 in amino acids: CASSFLLADPGTQYF. The sequenced part of the CDR3 DNA is TGTGCCAGCAGCTTTTTACTAGCGGACCCGGGTACG. Using reference TRBV7-9 and TRBJ2-3 for the parts outside the CDR3, the full variable domain is DTGVSQNPRHKITKRGQNVTFRCDPISEHNRLYWYRQTLGQGPEFLTYFQNEAQLEKSRLLSDRFSAERPKGSFSTLEIQRTEQGDSAMYLCASSFLLADPGTQYFGPGTRLTVL.

Of note for this clone: The read finishes 3 residues shy of the CDR3 end, and the germline J gene is used to complete it. The chain employs TRBV5-1 and TRBJ2-1; 8 bases line up with TRBD2. In germline, CDR1 is SGHRS, CDR2 YFSETQ. Trimming took 7 bases from V and 6 from J; bases not matched to a gene: 15. This CDR3 has 16 amino acids. CDR3 loop: CASWARLAPPGNEQFF. Partial CDR3 DNA: TGCGCCAGCTGGGCCCGACTAGCGCCTCCGGGCAATGAG. The entire variable domain, with the rest obtained from reference TRBV5-1 and TRBJ2-1, is as follows: KAGVTQTPRYLIKTRGQQVTLSCSPISGHRSVSWYQQTPGQGLQFLFEYFSETQRNKGNFPGRFSGRQFSNSRSEMNVSTLELGDSALYLCASWARLAPPGNEQFFGPGTRLTVL.

Concerning this clone itself: The read finishes 3 residues shy of the CDR3 end, and the germline J gene is used to complete it. This chain uses TRBV20-1 with TRBJ2-1; 10 bases agree with TRBD1. The germline V gene has CDR1 DFQATT and CDR2 SNEGSKA (reference sequence). The CDR3 sequence is 16 residues long. With 0 bases clipped from V and 9 bases from J, the junction kept 11 bases outside the gene matches. The CDR3 spells CSARDGRRQGAFEQFF. The sequenced CDR3 bases are TGCAGTGCTAGAGATGGGAGGAGACAGGGGGCTTTTGAG.

A note on this clone: Read coverage stops 3 residues before the CDR3 terminus; the germline J gene supplies the remainder. This chain joins TRBV19 and TRBJ1-5; maybe TRBD1 (5 bases). The V gene lost 3 bases and the J gene lost 0 bases, with 9 bases spanning the gap. Germline loops: CDR1 LNHDA, CDR2 SQIVND (reference sequence). CDR3 length equals 15 residues. CDR3 DNA, as far as it was read: TGTGCCAGTAGTATGCAGGGATATAGCAATCAGCCC. This translates into CASSMQGYSNQP. The full CDR3 protein reads CASSMQGYSNQPQHF.

Notes on this clone: The read ends 3 residues shy of where the CDR3 ends; the end is completed using the germline J gene. The rearrangement links TRBV7-9 to TRBJ2-7; D might be TRBD2 (6 bases). The CDR3 length is 15 residues. Germline V gene data show CDR1 as SEHNR and CDR2 as FQNEAQ (reference sequence). V lost 4 bases, J lost 6 bases, and 19 bases lay in between. The CDR3 sequence: CASSYSTGLGGEQYF. Partial CDR3 DNA: TGTGCCAGCAGCTACTCTACGGGACTTGGGGGCGAG.

In regard to this clone: The sequence runs out 3 residues before the end of the CDR3; the remainder is reconstructed from the germline J gene. This chain links TRBV19 with TRBJ2-1, with D possibly being TRBD1 (6 bases). The length of the CDR3 is 13 residues. The V end lost 4 bases, the J end lost 4 bases, and 8 bases lay between the germline ends. Germline values: CDR1 LNHDA, CDR2 SQIVND (reference sequence). CDR3 sequence: CASSTGQYNEQFF. The CDR3 DNA, read in part, is TGTGCCAGTAGTACCGGACAGTACAATGAG. The entire variable domain, with the rest obtained from reference TRBV19 and TRBJ2-1, is as follows: DGGITQSPKYLFRKEGQNVTLSCEQNLNHDAMYWYRQDPGQGLRLIYYSQIVNDFQKGDIAEGYSVSREKKESFPLTVTSAQKNPTAFYLCASSTGQYNEQFFGPGTRLTVL.

A remark on this clone: From the germline J gene comes the end of the CDR3, since the read stops 3 residues before it. The chain couples TRBV18 to TRBJ2-7; 9 positions agree with TRBD2. Germline values: CDR1 KGHSH, CDR2 LQKENI. The CDR3 loop spans 16 amino acids. V dropped 3 bases and J dropped 3; count of bases not matched to a gene: 9. The sequenced part of the CDR3 DNA is TGTGCCAGCTCACCGGGGGCTAGCGGGATTTTCTACGAG. Translated: CASSPGASGIFYE. The full CDR3 reads CASSPGASGIFYEQYF.

Notes on this clone: The read falls 3 residues short of the CDR3 end, and the missing part is taken from the germline J gene. The chain uses TRBV9 and TRBJ2-1; D unclear. This CDR3 contains 15 residues. Per the germline V gene, CDR1 is SGDLS and CDR2 is YYNGEE. The ends were cut back, 0 bases at V and 0 bases at J, with 7 bases in the middle. The CDR3 spells CASSVGLSSYNEQFF. The part of the CDR3 DNA that was read is TGTGCCAGCAGCGTAGGTCTAAGCTCCTACAATGAG.

Turning to this clone: The read stops 3 residues short of the end of the CDR3; the missing end is completed from the germline J gene. The J gene is TRBJ2-1, the V gene TRBV11-3, with D perhaps TRBD2 (6 bases). The CDR3 consists of 14 residues. Trimming removed 3 bases at V and 6 bases at J, with 12 bases between. CDR1 is SGHNT and CDR2 is YENEEA in the germline V gene. CDR3 bases read: TGTGCCAGCAGCTTTGGGACTCCTACCAATGAG. As protein: CASSFGTPTNE. The CDR3 in its entirety is CASSFGTPTNEQFF. Full variable domain (remainder filled in from reference TRBV11-3 and TRBJ2-1): EAGVVQSPRYKIIEKKQPVAFWCNPISGHNTLYWYLQNLGQGPELLIRYENEEAVDDSQLPKDRFSAERLKGVDSTLKIQPAELGDSAVYLCASSFGTPTNEQFFGPGTRLTVL.

As concerns this clone: The CDR3 is cut off 3 residues early in the read; its end comes from the germline J gene. The V gene is TRBV7-6, the J gene TRBJ2-5; weak D call: TRBD2 (7 bases). From germline, CDR1 is SGHVS and CDR2 FNYEAQ. The length of the CDR3 is 17 residues. V lost 1 base and J 4 bases, leaving 19 bases between the germline ends. The sequenced CDR3 bases are TGTGCCAGCAGCTTAGGGAACCTCGGGGGGCTAGGAGAGACC. Residues: CASSLGNLGGLGET. The entire CDR3 protein is CASSLGNLGGLGETQYF. The variable domain in full, completed from reference TRBV7-6 and TRBJ2-5, reads GAGVSQSPRYKVTKRGQDVALRCDPISGHVSLYWYRQALGQGPEFLTYFNYEAQQDKSGLPNDRFSAERPEGSISTLTIQRTEQRDSAMYRCASSLGNLGGLGETQYFGPGTRLLVL.

Comment on this clone: The CDR3 extends 3 residues past the end of the read, so its final part is completed from the germline J gene. This chain links TRBV2 with TRBJ2-5; 15 bases line up with TRBD2. The CDR3 has 16 amino acids. Germline CDR1 SNHLY, CDR2 FYNNEI. The part of the CDR3 DNA that was read is TGTGCAGTTCCGGGACTAGCGGGAGGCGGAGGGGAGACC. It is translated as CAVPGLAGGGGET. The full-length CDR3 reads as CAVPGLAGGGGETQYF.

In regard to this clone: The CDR3 extends 3 residues past the end of the read, so its final part is completed from the germline J gene. The chain recombines TRBV5-1 with TRBJ2-1; D is undetermined. CDR3 length: 15 amino acids. The V end was cut by 3 bases, the J end by 0 bases, with 10 bases between. The germline gives CDR1 SGHRS, CDR2 YFSETQ. The part of the CDR3 DNA that was read is TGCGCCAGCAGCTCCGCACAGAGCTCCTACAATGAG. This gives the protein CASSSAQSSYNE. In full, the CDR3 is CASSSAQSSYNEQFF.

A note on this clone: The read ends 3 residues early relative to the CDR3; the germline J gene fills the gap. The rearrangement uses TRBV7-6 and TRBJ2-7; 8 nucleotides agree with TRBD2. Germline CDR1 reads SGHVS; CDR2 reads FNYEAQ. This CDR3 comprises 14 residues. V trimming: 1 base; J trimming: 6 bases; junction bases outside the gene matches: 5. The chain's CDR3 is CASSLVSSGLEQYF. The covered CDR3 bases are TGTGCCAGCAGCTTAGTTTCTAGCGGGCTCGAG.

CDR3 sequence: CASSLIGGITDTQYF. The sequenced part of the CDR3 DNA is TGTGCCAGCAGCTTAATCGGCGGGATCACAGATACG. The gene calls are TRBV7-3 and TRBJ2-3, with D perhaps matching TRBD2 (6 bases). The sequenced fragment ends 3 residues before the CDR3 boundary, so the rest is inferred from the germline J gene. CDR1 and CDR2 from the germline V gene are SGHTA and FQGTGA. CDR3 length: 15 amino acids. V lost 1 base to trimming and J lost 2 bases, with 10 bases between them.

For this clone: The read is 3 residues too short to cover the CDR3 end, so that end is filled in from the germline J gene. The chain carries TRBV19 and TRBJ2-5, with D possibly matching TRBD2 (6 bases). CDR3 length: 15 amino acids. The V gene's germline CDR1 is LNHDA and CDR2 SQIVND (reference sequence). The V and J ends lost 4 bases and 5 bases respectively, with 17 bases between them. CDR3 protein: CASSSPGRGRETQYF. Partial CDR3 DNA: TGTGCCAGTAGTAGCCCGGGACGGGGGAGGGAGACC.